This T cell receptor beta chain was recovered during a study of shared clonotypes between healthy human individuals. This clone was counted a single time. Its matching antigen is unknown. Genomic DNA from each subset was divided evenly over several immunoSEQ plates. The table came from immunoSEQ multiplex PCR; TCRdb's copy has only in-frame clones and leaves some out. Among roughly 2 million clones listed, about 95% were seen once. None of the donors, who were healthy HIV-negative adults, had recently had acute infections or vaccinations. Overall study results and limits: A handful of donors showed sharing of approximately 4.7% of naive CD4 clonotypes.

The sample comprised naive CD4+ T cells sorted from blood. Subset specified: CD45RA+ positively selected. The receptor's source is a man aged 18 to 30 in good health.

The CDR3 loop is CSVATGALNTDTQYF. In DNA form, the CDR3 reads TGCAGCGTCGCGACAGGGGCCCTCAACACAGATACGCAGTATTTT. This rearrangement joins TRBV29-1 to TRBJ2-3; 8 bases line up with TRBD1. The germline V gene has CDR1 SQVTM and CDR2 ANQGSEA. J lost 2 bases, V lost 6 bases, and 10 bases had no gene match. This CDR3 region has 15 residues.